These 5 T cell receptor beta chains share one sample of origin, sequenced in a study of T cell responses to AZD1222 COVID-19 vaccine. Sequenced by immunoSEQ multiplex PCR; TCRdb stores in-frame clones only, minus some. Among around 130,000 clones, 93% were seen once, and the ten largest hold 3.1%. Here the sequenced sample was peripheral blood, taken on day 0 of AZD1222 vaccination. These receptors were taken from an adult in good health.

The chain uses TRBV18 and TRBJ2-1; 14 positions match TRBD2. Germline values: CDR1 KGHSH, CDR2 LQKENI. The length of the CDR3 is 18 residues. J was trimmed by 8 bases and V by 5 bases; bases with no gene match: 14. The CDR3 nucleotides are TGTGCCAGCTCATCGACTAGCGGGAGGGTCTTGGGCGTCGATGAGCAGTTCTTC. Residues: CASSSTSGRVLGVDEQFF.

J is TRBJ1-6 and V is TRBV27; D is unresolved. The V end lost 4 bases, the J end lost 3 bases, and 4 bases lay between the germline ends. The CDR3 has 13 residues. CDR1 is MNHEY and CDR2 is SMNVEV in the germline V gene (reference sequence). The CDR3 spells CASSSDYNSPLHF. As DNA, the CDR3 is TGTGCCAGCAGTTCGGACTATAATTCACCCCTCCACTTT.

The chain couples TRBV6-2 or TRBV6-3 to TRBJ2-2, with no clear D. With 5 bases removed from V and 6 bases from J, the gap between germline ends came to 10 bases. Germline CDR1 is MNHEY and CDR2 is SVGEGT. The CDR3 has 13 residues. DNA of the CDR3: TGTGCCAGCAGTAACGCTCGTCCCGGGGAGCTGTTTTTT. Protein sequence: CASSNARPGELFF.

This clone was found once. V is TRBV5-8 and J is TRBJ2-2; no clear D gene. Germline CDR1 SGHTS, CDR2 YDEGEE. The length of the CDR3 is 15 residues. V was shortened by 0 bases and J by 1 base, with 7 bases between the two germline ends. The CDR3 loop reads CASSLDLGNTGELFF. The CDR3, as DNA: TGTGCCAGCAGCTTGGACCTCGGGAACACCGGGGAGCTGTTTTTT.

CDR3 nucleotides: TGTGCCAGCAGCCCTGGCTGGGGCCAGCACACCGGGGAGCTGTTTTTT. It translates to CASSPGWGQHTGELFF. The chain joins TRBV5-5 to TRBJ2-2, with D maybe TRBD1 (5 bases). The germline V and J ends were trimmed by 4 bases and 3 bases, with 16 bases remaining between them. CDR3 length equals 16 residues. Germline loops: CDR1 SGHKS, CDR2 YYEKEE (reference sequence).